Listed here is a single T cell receptor (beta chain). Antigen: not known. Other DNA sequences in the sample encode the same CDR3. The CDR3 runs 13 residues. Germline V gene data show CDR1 as SGHRS and CDR2 as YFSETQ. Trimming cost V 4 bases and J 3 bases; bases outside gene matches: 3. In the ViraFEST assay, antigen-specific CD4+ clonotypes were identified by expansion after peptide-pool stimulation. CD4+ T cells were isolated after less than 13 days of culture. The person had PCR-confirmed SARS-CoV-2 infection between March and December 2020. Replacing half the medium with IL-2 medium was done on days 3 and 7. This record comes from a study of vaccination effects on CD4 cells after COVID-19. Produced via immunoSEQ multiplex PCR; TCRdb's table is partial and in-frame only. Seen here are under 55,000 clones, about 68% observed once, and the top ten hold less than 30%.

The sequencing used CD4+ T cells from PBMCs cultured with a peptide pool, collected before COVID-19 vaccination. The V gene is TRBV5-1, the J gene TRBJ1-2, with 7 bases that match TRBD1. This receptor was obtained from a human donor who had a prior SARS-CoV-2 infection. In nucleotides, the CDR3 is TGCGCCAGCAGCCACGGGACAGACTATGGCTACACCTTC. It codes for CASSHGTDYGYTF.